This entry features one T cell receptor beta chain sequence. The target of this receptor is not known. Per-nucleotide qualities are absent, and no much larger clonotype sits a single base away. Using the immunoSEQ assay, TCRB CDR3 regions were amplified from about 1.9 micrograms of genomic DNA, or from all available DNA when less than that was on hand. The multiplex PCR employed 60 forward primers targeting TCR V beta segments and 13 reverse primers targeting J beta segments. To estimate the number of reads per starting template, synthetic control templates were added to each sample at limiting dilution. The Illumina HiSeq System generated sequencing reads of 87 bp. In the source study's methods: PCR and sequencing errors were removed by a nearest neighbor algorithm that merged closely related sequences. TCR overlap was defined as the percentage of unique tumor TCR beta sequences that were also found in the peripheral blood of the same patient. Not all clones reach the TCRdb copy of this immuneACCESS table, which keeps in-frame sequences only. Checked studies attribute under half of the gap to unresolved V genes and leave the rest unexplained. V and J calls plus clone size are reproduced from that table; the DNA served to infer D and trimming. This sample gives under 100,000 clones in total; approximately 87% of them show up just once. The ten top clones hold less than 3% of the sample.

This entry belongs to a study of glioma-infiltrating T cells after dendritic cell vaccination (TCRdb year 2016). Notes on the research overall: A cohort of approximately 15 glioblastoma patients from Phase I and II dendritic cell vaccination trials was included, of whom 9 were newly diagnosed and 6 had recurrent disease. Between 2003 and 2012, the patients were given dendritic cell vaccination pulsed with autologous tumor lysate. The vaccine was prepared from monocyte-derived dendritic cells that were cultured for 6 to 7 days with IL-4 and GM-CSF and then pulsed overnight with autologous tumor lysate. Three intradermal dendritic cell vaccine injections were administered to patients at biweekly intervals in the arm below the axilla. Deep sequencing of TCR beta CDR3 regions was used to quantify tumor-infiltrating lymphocyte content and compare tumor and blood repertoires in dendritic cell-vaccinated glioblastoma patients. Survival after dendritic cell vaccination was correlated with TCR sequencing metrics, such as TIL content and the overlap between tumor and blood repertoires. Overall study results and their limits: TCR clonality showed no direct relationship with survival, which suggests that a diverse polyclonal response may matter. Longer time to progression and overall survival after dendritic cell vaccination were predicted by higher estimated pretreatment TIL content. The cohort was small and heterogeneous, with few patients having full blood and tumor sets and even fewer initial-recurrent tumor pairs. The response model built on TCR overlap across three groups was characterized as speculative, with prospective validation still needed.

CDR1 and CDR2, looked up from the germline V gene, are MNHEY and SVGAGI. The CDR3 measures 15 amino acids from cysteine to phenylalanine. Only the CDR3 portion is preserved as DNA: 45 bases, with reading frame beginning at the first base. Patients were selected for having adequate residual fresh-frozen tumor tissue and more than two years of available survival data. Molecular status otherwise varied across the glioblastoma patients, but none of them carried an isocitrate dehydrogenase mutation. PBMC were collected before vaccination, two weeks after the third vaccination, and at tumor progression when it occurred. The Qiagen DNeasy Blood extraction Kit was used to extract genomic DNA.

Rearrangement joined TRBV6-5 to TRBJ2-5; TRBD1 is possibly the D segment (5 matching bases). The DNA end favors TRBJ2-7, so the J call may be wrong. The receptor's source is a human donor with glioblastoma. Source: blood, taken before dendritic cell vaccination. For the CDR3, the sequence is CASRPDSYTSYEQYF. The DNA sequence is given as TGTGCCAGCAGACCCGACAGCTACACTTCCTACGAGCAGTACTTC.